Below are 3 T cell receptor beta chains sequenced from a single sample in a study of cytomegalovirus exposure and HLA in healthy donors. 60 Vbeta and 13 Jbeta primers were used in PCR. Measured with immunoSEQ multiplex PCR; TCRdb has only the in-frame clones, and not every one. The table lists under 200,000 clones, about four fifths of them singletons. The specimen sequenced was PBMCs. The source is a man over 45 in good health and CMV-seropositive.

The J gene is TRBJ1-2, the V gene TRBV7-3; 7 bases align to TRBD1. Germline V gene lookup returns CDR1 SGHTA and CDR2 FQGTGA. V lost 0 bases and J lost 8; bases outside the gene matches: 6. There are 14 residues in the CDR3. The CDR3 loop reads CASSLTPGGEGYTF. The CDR3 DNA reads as TGTGCCAGCAGCTTAACCCCAGGGGGAGAAGGCTACACCTTC. The full variable domain, its missing parts supplied by reference TRBV7-3 and TRBJ1-2, is GAGVSQTPSNKVTEKGKYVELRCDPISGHTALYWYRQSLGQGPEFLIYFQGTGAADDSGLPNDRFFAVRPEGSVSTLKIQRTERGDSAVYLCASSLTPGGEGYTFGSGTRLTVV.

The CDR3 region has the DNA TGTGCCAGCGGTGGGAGGAACACTGAAGCTTTCTTT. Translated, it gives CASGGRNTEAFF. This chain joins TRBV6-1 and TRBJ1-1; no clear D gene. The V gene lost 8 bases and the J gene lost 1 base, with 8 bases spanning the gap. Germline CDR1 MNHNS, CDR2 SASEGT. This CDR3 has 12 residues.

The chain carries TRBV5-8 and TRBJ2-1, with TRBD2 matching over 14 bases. V gave up 4 bases and J gave up 7 bases; unmatched junction bases: 7. The CDR3 covers 16 residues. Germline V lookup: CDR1 SGHTS, CDR2 YDEGEE. CDR3 nucleotides: TGTGCCAGCAGCCTCGGGACTAGCGGGAGTGGGAATGAGCAGTTCTTC. Encoded protein: CASSLGTSGSGNEQFF. Combining the CDR3 with reference TRBV5-8 and TRBJ2-1 gives the whole variable domain EAGVTQSPTHLIKTRGQQATLRCSPISGHTSVYWYQQALGLGLQFLLWYDEGEERNRGNFPPRFSGRQFPNYSSELNVNALELEDSALYLCASSLGTSGSGNEQFFGPGTRLTVL.